This is a list of T cell receptor beta chains from one sample in a study of read filtering for tumor transcriptome and immune sequencing. MiXCR was run by TCRdb on the reads, yielding one entry per CDR3 protein. This sample has tens of thousands of distinct CDR3 sequences; around 13% occur once, and the top ten carry 45%. Material for sequencing was a population of CD138-negative cells sorted from bone marrow. The receptors stem from a donor at least 40 years old with multiple myeloma. Each CDR3 is given with its conserved first and last residue. The D gene is left open where the match is weak. Rows may omit the clone size; those that give it use once, few, many or a size class.

j_gene,v_gene,d_gene,abundance,CDR3nt,CDR3aa
TRBJ2-1,TRBV19,NA,many,TGTGCCAGTAGTATAGTCCAGGGGGGTGAGCAGTTCTTC,CASSIVQGGEQFF
TRBJ2-2,TRBV7-9,NA,many,TGTGCCAGCAGCGGGGGGAAGGGAACGAACACCGGGGAGCTGTTTTTT,CASSGGKGTNTGELFF
TRBJ2-5,TRBV20-1,NA,many,TGCAGTGCTAGAGATGGTAGAGTGGAGACCCAGTACTTC,CSARDGRVETQYF
TRBJ2-6,TRBV28,TRBD1,many,TGTGCCAGCAGTTACGCCAGGGGGACTGGGGCCAACGTCCTGACTTTC,CASSYARGTGANVLTF
TRBJ1-5,TRBV20-1,NA,many,TGCAGTGCCAACGACAGGAAGGATGAGCGGCCCCAGCATTTT,CSANDRKDERPQHF
TRBJ1-1,TRBV29-1,NA,many,TGCAGCGTCGCAGGCCGACTCGGCACTGAAGCTTTCTTT,CSVAGRLGTEAFF
TRBJ2-3,TRBV29-1,TRBD1,many,TGCAGCGTTGAAGTCGGACAGGGGGCTCGAGGCACGCAGTATTTT,CSVEVGQGARGTQYF
TRBJ2-1,TRBV11-2,TRBD1,many,TGTGCCAGCAGCTTAGCTATGGACAGGGGGCTCTACAATGAGCAGTTCTTC,CASSLAMDRGLYNEQFF
TRBJ2-7,TRBV7-2,TRBD2,few,TGTGCCAGCAGCTCGGAGGTGCTAGCGGGAGGGGAGCAGTACTTC,CASSSEVLAGGEQYF
TRBJ2-1,TRBV14,TRBD2,many,TGTGCCAGCAGCCAGGGACTAGCGGGAGGGCCCGATGAGCAGTTCTTC,CASSQGLAGGPDEQFF
TRBJ2-2,TRBV11-3,TRBD2,many,TGTGTCAGCAGCTTAGGACTAGCGGGAGGCCTTAACACCGGGGAGCTGTTTTTT,CVSSLGLAGGLNTGELFF
TRBJ2-4,TRBV29-1,TRBD1,many,TGCAGCGTGGACAGGGGACTACTGCTAGCCAAAAACATTCAGTACTTC,CSVDRGLLLAKNIQYF
TRBJ2-3,TRBV24-1,NA,many,TGTGCCACCAGTGATTGGCCAGAGGCAGATACGCAGTATTTT,CATSDWPEADTQYF
TRBJ2-1,TRBV28,NA,many,TGTGCCAGCAGTCCCCAGCGGGAGCAGTTCTTC,CASSPQREQFF
TRBJ2-7,TRBV6-2/TRBV6-3,TRBD1,many,TGTGCCAGCGACAGGGGCTACGAGCAGTACTTC,CASDRGYEQYF
TRBJ1-1,TRBV7-6,NA,NA,TGTGCCAGCAGCCCCTCCCAGAGGACTGAAGCTTTCTTT,CASSPSQRTEAFF
TRBJ1-1,TRBV12-5,NA,many,TGTGCTAGTGGTTTGGGGTCACCTGAAGCTTTCTTT,CASGLGSPEAFF
TRBJ2-7,TRBV7-9,NA,few,TGTGCCAGCAGCTTACCGGGACCAAGGGGATCCGAGCAGTACTTC,CASSLPGPRGSEQYF
TRBJ1-2,TRBV3-1,NA,many,TGTGCCAGCAGCCAAGTTTTATGGGGGAGCTATGGCTACACCTTC,CASSQVLWGSYGYTF
TRBJ2-3,TRBV20-1,TRBD2,few,TGCAGTGCTCCGGGACTAGCGTCAGATACGCAGTATTTT,CSAPGLASDTQYF
TRBJ2-3,TRBV30,TRBD2,many,TGTGCCTGGAAAAGGGCTAGCGGGAGGGAAGATACGCAGTATTTT,CAWKRASGREDTQYF
TRBJ2-1,TRBV13,TRBD2,NA,TGTGCCAGCAGCTTAGCCCAAACTAGCGGGAGGCCCTCCTACAATGAGCAGTTCTTC,CASSLAQTSGRPSYNEQFF
TRBJ1-1,TRBV7-8,TRBD1,many,TGTGCCAGCAGCCGAATGCCGGGACAGGGGGCCACTGAAGCTTTCTTT,CASSRMPGQGATEAFF
TRBJ2-7,TRBV19,NA,many,TGTGCCAGTAGGGAGAAGGTAGGCTCCGTTCGGGACTACGAGCAGTACTTC,CASREKVGSVRDYEQYF
TRBJ2-1,TRBV4-2,NA,many,TGTGCCAGCAGCCAAGGAAACAGGGAATACGATGAGCAGTTCTTC,CASSQGNREYDEQFF